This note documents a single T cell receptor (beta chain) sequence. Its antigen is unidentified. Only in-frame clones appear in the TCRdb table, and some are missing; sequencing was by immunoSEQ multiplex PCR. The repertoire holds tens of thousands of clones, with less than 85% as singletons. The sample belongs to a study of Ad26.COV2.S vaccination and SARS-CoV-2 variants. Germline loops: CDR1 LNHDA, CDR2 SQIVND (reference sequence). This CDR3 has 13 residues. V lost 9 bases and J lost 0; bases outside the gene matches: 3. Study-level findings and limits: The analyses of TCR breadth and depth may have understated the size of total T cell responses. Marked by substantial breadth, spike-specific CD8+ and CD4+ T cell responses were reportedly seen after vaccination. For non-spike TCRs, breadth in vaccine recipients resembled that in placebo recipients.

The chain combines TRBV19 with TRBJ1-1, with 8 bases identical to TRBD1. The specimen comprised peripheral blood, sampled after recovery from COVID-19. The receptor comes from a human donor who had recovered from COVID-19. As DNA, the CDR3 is TGTGCCAGGGTACAGGGGGTGAACACTGAAGCTTTCTTT. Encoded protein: CARVQGVNTEAFF.